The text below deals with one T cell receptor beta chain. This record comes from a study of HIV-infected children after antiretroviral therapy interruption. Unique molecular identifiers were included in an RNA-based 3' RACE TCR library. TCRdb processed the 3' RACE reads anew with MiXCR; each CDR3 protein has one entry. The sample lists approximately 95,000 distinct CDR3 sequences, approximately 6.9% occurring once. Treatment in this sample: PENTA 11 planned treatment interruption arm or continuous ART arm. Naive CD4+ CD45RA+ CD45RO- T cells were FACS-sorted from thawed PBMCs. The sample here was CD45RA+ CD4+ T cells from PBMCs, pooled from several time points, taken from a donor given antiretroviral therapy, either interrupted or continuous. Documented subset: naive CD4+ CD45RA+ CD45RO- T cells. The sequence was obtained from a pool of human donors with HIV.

CDR3 coding DNA: TGCAGTGCTAGAGATCCGGGACTAGCCGGTACAGATACGCAGTATTTT. Its protein is CSARDPGLAGTDTQYF. V is TRBV20-1 and J is TRBJ2-3, with TRBD2 matching 9 bases. The CDR3 totals 16 residues. V shed 0 bases, J shed 3 bases, and the junction held 7 bases outside the gene matches. CDR1 DFQATT and CDR2 SNEGSKA come from the germline V gene (reference sequence).